The table lists the clone carrying this TCR beta chain with a few counts. The antigen remains unidentified. This sample was taken from a study of T-cell reconstitution after alpha-beta-depleted transplantation in children. Findings and limits, study-wide: There were reportedly several hundred expanded graft clones from which alpha-beta T cells came about two months after transplant. One year after transplant, T-cell counts and diversity came mostly from newly produced T cells. At day 60, the high TCRbeta diversity found in some patients originated from recipient T cells and thymic progenitors that had survived.

The CDR3 has 16 residues. Trimming took 3 bases from V and 7 from J, leaving 21 bases between them. The germline V gene encodes CDR1 MGHDK and CDR2 SYGVNS. A TCRbeta library incorporating unique molecular identifiers was prepared. From the PCR reads, TCRdb called clonotypes with MiXCR, one entry per CDR3 protein. The sample contains 450,000 to 550,000 distinct CDR3 sequences, about an eighth of which appear only once. V usage is TRBV25-1 and J usage is TRBJ2-5; possible D gene TRBD2, 6 bases. The sample in question was PBMCs, mostly from graft donor cells, obtained 180 days after TCRalphabeta/CD19-depleted stem cell transplant. The sequence was obtained from a female patient between 2 and 15 years old who had a stem cell transplant for aplastic anemia, so the T cells may come from the graft donor. CDR3 coding DNA: TGTGCCAGCAGTGATACGAAAAAGGGACCCGGGGGGACCCAGTACTTC. As protein: CASSDTKKGPGGTQYF.